The clone carrying this TCR beta chain was counted between two and nine times. Its specificity is not known. The source of the sample is a study of cytomegalovirus exposure and HLA in healthy donors. From germline, CDR1 is SEHNR and CDR2 FQNEAQ (reference sequence). With V trimmed by 1 base and J by 7 bases, 3 bases remained unmatched. The CDR3 totals 14 residues. Donors showed nominal health when sampled, although they likely had unrecorded immune exposures. Whole-study findings and limits: Across HLA loci, a later analysis found differing TCR association rates, with DRB1 most and HLA-C fewest.

PCR amplification relied on 60 Vbeta primers (plus 13 Jbeta primers). The assay was immunoSEQ multiplex PCR, and TCRdb's table has in-frame clones only and misses some. Seen here are fewer than 200,000 clones, approximately 71% observed once, and the top ten hold over 1.2%. The TCR originated in a girl aged 10 to 17 in good health and CMV-seronegative. Material for sequencing was PBMCs. The chain has TRBV7-9 and TRBJ2-1; 8 bases align to TRBD2. CDR3 DNA sequence: TGTGCCAGCAGCTTAGGCTCTAGCGGGAATGAGCAGTTCTTC. As protein: CASSLGSSGNEQFF.